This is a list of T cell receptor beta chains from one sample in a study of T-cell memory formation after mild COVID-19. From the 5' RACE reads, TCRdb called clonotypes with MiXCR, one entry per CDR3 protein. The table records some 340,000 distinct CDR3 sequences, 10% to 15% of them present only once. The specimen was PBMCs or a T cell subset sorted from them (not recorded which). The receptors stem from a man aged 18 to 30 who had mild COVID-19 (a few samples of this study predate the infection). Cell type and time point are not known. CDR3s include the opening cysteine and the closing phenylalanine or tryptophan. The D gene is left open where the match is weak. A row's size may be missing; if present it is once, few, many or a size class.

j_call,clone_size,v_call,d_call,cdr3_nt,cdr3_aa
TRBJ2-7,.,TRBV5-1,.,TGCGCCAGCAGCCCCAGTCAGGGGACATCCTACGAGCAGTACTTC,CASSPSQGTSYEQYF
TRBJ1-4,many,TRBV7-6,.,TGTGCCAGCAGCTTCCCACCTAATGAAAAACTGTTTTTT,CASSFPPNEKLFF
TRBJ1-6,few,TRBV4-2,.,TGTGCCAGCAGCCAAGCCGGGACTCCAGATTCACCCCTCCACTTT,CASSQAGTPDSPLHF
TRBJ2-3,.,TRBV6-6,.,TGTGCCAGCACCACGTCAGGGGCTCGCACAGATACGCAGTATTTT,CASTTSGARTDTQYF
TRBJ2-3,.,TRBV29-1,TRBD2,TGCAGCGTTGGGACTAGCGGGGTGACAGATACGCAGTATTTT,CSVGTSGVTDTQYF
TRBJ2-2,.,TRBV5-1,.,TGCGCCAGCAGCACGGGGATCGGAACCGGGGAGCTGTTTTTT,CASSTGIGTGELFF
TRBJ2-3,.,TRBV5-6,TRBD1,TGTGCCAGCAGCCCCGAGGGACAGGGATCATGGGATACGCAGTATTTT,CASSPEGQGSWDTQYF
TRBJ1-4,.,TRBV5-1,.,TGCGCCAGCAGCGCTCAGAGGGGCGAAGAAAAACTGTTTTTT,CASSAQRGEEKLFF
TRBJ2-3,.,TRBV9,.,TGTGCCAGCAGCGCCGGAACGGGCACAGATACGCAGTATTTT,CASSAGTGTDTQYF
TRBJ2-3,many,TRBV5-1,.,TGCGCCAGCAGCTTGAACAGAGATAGCACAGATACGCAGTATTTT,CASSLNRDSTDTQYF
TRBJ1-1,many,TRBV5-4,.,TGTGCCAGCAGCTTTGAGATCGGGGGGCAGGGTGAAGCTTTCTTT,CASSFEIGGQGEAFF
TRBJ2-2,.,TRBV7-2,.,TGTGCCAGCAGCTTATCCCCATTGGCCGGGGAGCTGTTTTTT,CASSLSPLAGELFF
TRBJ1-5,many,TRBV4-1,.,TGCGCCAGCAGCCAAGCCCCAGACGGGGGAAGCAATCAGCCCCAGCATTTT,CASSQAPDGGSNQPQHF
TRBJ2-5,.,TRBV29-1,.,TGCAGCGTTGGGTGGACCCAGTACTTC,CSVGWTQYF
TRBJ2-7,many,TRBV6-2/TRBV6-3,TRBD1,TGTGCCAGCAGTTACTCGGCAGGGGGCCGGCTCGAGCAGTACTTC,CASSYSAGGRLEQYF
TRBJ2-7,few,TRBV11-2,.,TGTGCCGGGCCGGCGGGCCCAGCCTACGAGCAGTACTTC,CAGPAGPAYEQYF
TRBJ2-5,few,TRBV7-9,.,TGTGCCAGCAGGCCTGGGCGGGGCCAGTACTTC,CASRPGRGQYF
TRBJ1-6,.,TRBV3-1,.,TGTGCCAGCAGCCAAGGCGCCTTTCCTCATTCACCCCTCCACTTT,CASSQGAFPHSPLHF
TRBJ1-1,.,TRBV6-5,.,TGTGCCAGCAGTTACTCGAGGGAAGGGGCTGAAGCTTTCTTT,CASSYSREGAEAFF
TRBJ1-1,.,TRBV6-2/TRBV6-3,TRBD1,TGTGCCAGCAGTCTAGGGACAGGGGGCTCTGAAGCTTTCTTT,CASSLGTGGSEAFF
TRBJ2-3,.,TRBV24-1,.,TGTGCCACCAGTGAACAACAGGGTCTTACGCAGTATTTT,CATSEQQGLTQYF
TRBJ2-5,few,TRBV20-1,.,TGCAGTGCGGAGACCGGGACACTCGAAGAGACCCAGTACTTC,CSAETGTLEETQYF
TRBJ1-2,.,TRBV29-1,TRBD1,TGCAGCGTTTTGGGACAGGGGAACTATGGCTACACCTTC,CSVLGQGNYGYTF
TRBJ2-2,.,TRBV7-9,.,TGTGCCAGCAGCAGGCCCTTGCCCCTGGAGGGGGAGCTGTTTTTT,CASSRPLPLEGELFF
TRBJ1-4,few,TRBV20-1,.,TGCAGTGCTAAGGCAGAAGGGGGAGAAAAACTGTTTTTT,CSAKAEGGEKLFF
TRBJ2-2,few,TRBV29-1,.,TGCAGCGTCGCGAGCGGCGATCCGAACACCGGGGAGCTGTTTTTT,CSVASGDPNTGELFF
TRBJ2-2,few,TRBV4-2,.,TGTGCCAGCAGCCAAGATTTGGCAGGGAGGAGCGAGGAGCTGTTTTTT,CASSQDLAGRSEELFF